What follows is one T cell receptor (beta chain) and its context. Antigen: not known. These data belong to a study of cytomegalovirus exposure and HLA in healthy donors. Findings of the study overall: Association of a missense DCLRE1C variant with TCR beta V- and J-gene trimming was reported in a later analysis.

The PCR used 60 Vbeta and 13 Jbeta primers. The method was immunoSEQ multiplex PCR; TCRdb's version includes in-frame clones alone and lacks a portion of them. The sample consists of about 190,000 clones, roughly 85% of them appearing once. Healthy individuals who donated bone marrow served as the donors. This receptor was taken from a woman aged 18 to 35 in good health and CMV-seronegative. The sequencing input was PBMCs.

The CDR3 bases are TGCGCCAGCAGCCAAGAACGGGATTGGCCCGGGGAGCTGTTTTTT. Amino acids: CASSQERDWPGELFF. The chain couples TRBV4-3 to TRBJ2-2, with a weak D call TRBD2 (5 bases). V was pared by 0 bases and J by 6 bases, with 11 bases between. Germline CDR1 and CDR2: LGHNA and YSLEER. The CDR3 length is 15 residues.